Following are 31 T cell receptor beta chains from one sample sequenced in a study of cytomegalovirus exposure and HLA in healthy donors. With 60 Vbeta and 13 Jbeta primers, the PCR was carried out. The protocol was immunoSEQ multiplex PCR, while the TCRdb copy is restricted to in-frame clones and leaves out a portion. The table includes fewer than 200,000 clones, approximately 86% detected once. Source material: PBMCs. These TCRs come from a male donor in good health and CMV-seronegative.

This clone was seen only once. J is TRBJ2-7 and V is TRBV28, with D possibly matching TRBD1 (6 bases). The germline gives CDR1 MDHEN, CDR2 SYDVKM. Trimming stripped 6 bases from V and 5 bases from J, with 14 bases between. This CDR3 is built from 13 residues. The CDR3 nucleotides read TGTGCCAGCAGAGCCTACAGGGCCAACGAGCAGTACTTC. This encodes CASRAYRANEQYF.

V gene TRBV23-1 combines with J gene TRBJ2-7; D is uncertain. TRBV23-1 qualifies as an ORF whose function is uncertain. V lost 1 base and J 1 base, leaving 11 bases between the germline ends. The CDR3 extends over 15 amino acids. CDR3 nucleotides: TGCGCCAGCAGTCAATTAGACTCCCCGTCCTACGAGCAGTACTTC. Translated, it gives CASSQLDSPSYEQYF.

This rearrangement joins TRBV30 to TRBJ1-2; the match to TRBD1 covers 8 bases. CDR1 and CDR2 (germline): GTSNPN, SVGIG (reference sequence). The CDR3 covers 14 residues. Trimming at V came to 4 bases and at J to 4 bases, leaving 8 bases not matched to a gene. The CDR3, as DNA: TGTGCCTGGAACAGGGGGTGCCCCGCCTATGGCTACACCTTC. It encodes CAWNRGCPAYGYTF.

About this clone itself: Other DNA sequences in this specimen translate into the identical CDR3. This chain joins TRBV2 and TRBJ2-7; no reliable D call. This CDR3 is built from 12 residues. Germline V lookup: CDR1 SNHLY, CDR2 FYNNEI. Deletions cut 1 base from V and 3 bases from J, with 4 bases between. Here the CDR3 DNA reads TGTGCCAGCAGTGAAGGGCACTACGAGCAGTACTTC. It codes for CASSEGHYEQYF.

The rearrangement uses TRBV11-3 and TRBJ2-1, with a weak D call TRBD1 (6 bases). CDR3 length: 13 amino acids. V was clipped by 5 bases and J by 4 bases, with 9 bases between them. The germline V gene has CDR1 SGHNT and CDR2 YENEEA. The CDR3 DNA reads TGTGCCAGCAGCCCGACAGGTTACAATGAGCAGTTCTTC. Protein product: CASSPTGYNEQFF.

Here the CDR3 DNA reads TGTGCCAGCAGCAACAGGGGCGTGGGCTACGAGCAGTACTTC. It specifies CASSNRGVGYEQYF. The rearrangement joins TRBV21-1 to TRBJ2-7; the table's D call, TRBD1, was not checked against the DNA. TRBV21-1 constitutes a pseudogene. This CDR3 is built from 14 residues.

The chain links TRBV6-4 to TRBJ2-3, with 7 bases identical to TRBD2. V lost 6 bases to trimming and J lost 4 bases; unmatched junction nucleotides: 13. The CDR3 totals 16 residues. Per the germline V gene, CDR1 is MRHNA and CDR2 is SNTAGT. Here the CDR3 reads CASSPGSGIPSDTQYF. Here the CDR3 DNA reads TGTGCCAGCAGCCCAGGAAGCGGGATCCCCTCAGATACGCAGTATTTT.

The chain joins TRBV5-5 to TRBJ1-1, with 7 bases matching TRBD1. V lost 4 bases to trimming and J lost 1 base; unmatched junction nucleotides: 7. This CDR3 comprises 15 residues. Germline V gene sequence: CDR1 SGHKS, CDR2 YYEKEE (reference sequence). The CDR3 nucleotides read TGTGCCAGCAGCCCCCGGGGACAGCAGAACACTGAAGCTTTCTTT. It specifies CASSPRGQQNTEAFF.

This clone was seen a handful of times. This chain links TRBV10-3 with TRBJ1-1; a weak D match, TRBD1 (5 bases). V lost 7 bases, J lost 0 bases, and 12 bases lay in between. The CDR3 extends over 14 amino acids. Germline V gives CDR1 ENHRY, CDR2 SYGVKD. Here the CDR3 DNA reads TGTGCCATCACCGCGGGAGGGGTGAACACTGAAGCTTTCTTT. This translates into CAITAGGVNTEAFF.

J is TRBJ2-1 and V is TRBV7-8, with TRBD1 matching 12 bases. The V gene end was trimmed by 4 bases and the J gene end by 5 bases; junction bases not matched to a gene: 12. This CDR3 has 18 residues. The germline CDR1 and CDR2 sequences are SGHVS and FQNEAQ. The chain's CDR3 is CASSSHRDRGRRHNEQFF. CDR3 nucleotide sequence: TGTGCCAGCAGCTCTCACCGGGACAGGGGGCGAAGGCACAATGAGCAGTTCTTC.

This chain joins TRBV9 and TRBJ1-3; D gene unclear. The V end was cut by 3 bases, the J end by 0 bases, with 7 bases between. Germline values: CDR1 SGDLS, CDR2 YYNGEE. The CDR3 spans 14 residues. The CDR3 region has the DNA TGTGCCAGCAGCGCGACTAACTCTGGAAACACCATATATTTT. This sequence encodes CASSATNSGNTIYF. Variable domain in full (rest from reference TRBV9 and TRBJ1-3): DSGVTQTPKHLITATGQRVTLRCSPRSGDLSVYWYQQSLDQGLQFLIQYYNGEERAKGNILERFSAQQFPDLHSELNLSSLELGDSALYFCASSATNSGNTIYFGEGSWLTVV.

The rearrangement links TRBV19 to TRBJ1-1; D is unclear. The CDR3 loop spans 14 amino acids. Trimming left V 3 bases short and J 0 bases short, with 8 bases between. The germline V gene encodes CDR1 LNHDA and CDR2 SQIVND (reference sequence). The CDR3 spells CASSIQSMNTEAFF. CDR3 coding DNA: TGTGCCAGTAGTATCCAGTCGATGAACACTGAAGCTTTCTTT.

The chain is built from TRBV15 and TRBJ2-5; TRBD2 aligns across 11 bases. Germline loops: CDR1 LNHNV, CDR2 YYDKDF (reference sequence). Losses at the gene ends were 5 bases for V and 5 bases for J; bases not matched to a gene: 13. The CDR3 runs to 17 residues. CDR3 amino acids: CATSGMGSGRAWETQYF. The CDR3 DNA is TGTGCCACCAGCGGCATGGGTAGCGGGAGGGCCTGGGAGACCCAGTACTTC.

This rearrangement joins TRBV10-3 to TRBJ2-5; 9 bases fit TRBD2. This CDR3 has 14 amino acids. Trimming removed 4 bases from V and 1 base from J; junction bases left unmatched: 1. From germline, CDR1 is ENHRY and CDR2 SYGVKD. This chain's CDR3 is CAISVTSGQETQYF. The CDR3 coding sequence is TGTGCCATCAGTGTGACTAGCGGCCAAGAGACCCAGTACTTC.

V is TRBV6-4 and J is TRBJ2-1, with D hard to call. Germline lookup yields CDR1 MRHNA and CDR2 SNTAGT. This CDR3 spans 14 amino acids. V lost 2 bases and J lost 4, with 9 bases in between. The CDR3 sequence: CASSDRPGYNEQFF. The CDR3 DNA follows: TGTGCCAGCAGTGACCGCCCCGGGTACAATGAGCAGTTCTTC.

This clone was seen just once. Germline is not matched at one junction end, which may reflect a read error. The genes are TRBV4-1 and TRBJ2-2; 12 bases are shared with TRBD2. This CDR3 region has 16 residues. Germline CDR1 and CDR2: MGHRA and YSYEKL. The CDR3 loop reads CASSPSGGANTGGLFF. The CDR3, as DNA: TGCGCCAGCAGCCCTAGCGGGGGGGCAAACACCGGGGGGCTGTTTTTT.

The chain carries TRBV20-1 and TRBJ1-1; D ambiguous. V lost 2 bases to trimming and J lost 12 bases, with 10 bases between them. Per the germline V gene, CDR1 is DFQATT and CDR2 is SNEGSKA (reference sequence). There are 10 residues in the CDR3. The CDR3 sequence: CSARPYQTFF. As DNA, the CDR3 is TGCAGTGCTAGACCTTACCAGACTTTCTTT.

The rearrangement joins TRBV19 to TRBJ2-1; 7 bases agree with TRBD2. The germline V gene encodes CDR1 LNHDA and CDR2 SQIVND (reference sequence). Germline trimming cut 10 bases from V and 0 bases from J; bases unmatched to any gene: 9. The length of the CDR3 is 15 residues. The CDR3 sequence: CATKMGGSSYNEQFF. In DNA, the CDR3 is TGTGCCACCAAAATGGGGGGGAGCTCCTACAATGAGCAGTTCTTC.

V is TRBV4-1 and J is TRBJ2-7; D uncertain. Germline V CDR1 and CDR2: MGHRA, YSYEKL. V shed 0 bases and J shed 3 bases, with 12 bases lying between them. CDR3 length: 15 amino acids. DNA of the CDR3: TGCGCCAGCAGCCAAGATTTAAGCCCTAACTACGAGCAGTACTTC. Protein: CASSQDLSPNYEQYF.

The chain employs TRBV2 and TRBJ2-4; a weak D match, TRBD2 (6 bases). The germline CDR1 and CDR2 sequences are SNHLY and FYNNEI. V gave up 4 bases and J gave up 0 bases, with 10 bases separating them. The CDR3 length is 15 residues. The CDR3 DNA reads TGTGCCAGCAGTGGGCAGGGACTAGCCAAAAACATTCAGTACTTC. As protein: CASSGQGLAKNIQYF.

This clone was seen only once. The chain joins TRBV19 to TRBJ2-7; D may be TRBD2 (6 bases). Germline V gives CDR1 LNHDA, CDR2 SQIVND (reference sequence). The CDR3 has 14 residues. V was pared by 7 bases and J by 4 bases, with 17 bases between. CDR3 sequence (DNA): TGTGCCAGTAATCTCGGCGGGACCTCATACGAGCAGTACTTC. As protein: CASNLGGTSYEQYF.

The CDR3 DNA reads as TGTGCCAGCAGCCGAATGGGGGGAGGGACAGATACGCAGTATTTT. Amino acid sequence: CASSRMGGGTDTQYF. This chain uses TRBV7-3 with TRBJ2-3; 7 bases line up with TRBD2. Germline CDR1 reads SGHTA; CDR2 reads FQGTGA. The CDR3 has 15 residues. V dropped 5 bases and J dropped 3; count of bases not matched to a gene: 8.

This clone was observed a handful of times. This chain uses TRBV7-2 with TRBJ2-7; TRBD1 matches 11 bases. Germline assignment: CDR1 SGHTA and CDR2 FQGNSA. This CDR3 is 14 amino acids long. The J segment lost 5 bases and the V segment lost 5 bases, leaving 5 bases of the junction unmatched. CDR3 in amino acids: CASSRGQGGHEQYF. CDR3 bases: TGTGCCAGCAGCCGGGGACAGGGGGGGCACGAGCAGTACTTC.

The chain uses TRBV9 and TRBJ1-5, with TRBD1 identical over 9 bases. Trimming took 3 bases from V and 5 from J; bases not matched to a gene: 6. This CDR3 is built from 15 residues. Per germline, CDR1 SGDLS and CDR2 YYNGEE. As DNA, the CDR3 is TGTGCCAGCAGCGAAAACCGGGACAGGGATCAGCCCCAGCATTTT. It codes for CASSENRDRDQPQHF.

The chain recombines TRBV7-8 with TRBJ1-5; tentative D call: TRBD1 (6 bases). Trimming took off 3 bases at V and 2 bases at J, with 14 bases between the two ends. Germline V gives CDR1 SGHVS, CDR2 FQNEAQ. The CDR3 extends over 16 amino acids. CDR3 DNA: TGTGCCAGCAGCTTCATCGGGGGGCACGGCAATCAGCCCCAGCATTTT. It codes for CASSFIGGHGNQPQHF.

A few counts support this clone. V gene TRBV6-5 combines with J gene TRBJ1-6, with D possibly matching TRBD1 (5 bases). Germline assignment: CDR1 MNHEY and CDR2 SVGAGI. CDR3 length: 13 residues. V was trimmed by 6 bases and J by 10 bases, leaving 13 bases between them. CDR3 protein: CASSRGTASPLHF. Here the CDR3 DNA reads TGTGCCAGCAGCCGCGGGACGGCCTCACCCCTCCACTTT.

The chain uses TRBV14 and TRBJ2-1; TRBD1 is a possible D gene (6 bases). Germline lookup yields CDR1 SGHDN and CDR2 FVKESK. The CDR3 covers 13 residues. The ends were cut back, 3 bases at V and 10 bases at J, with 13 bases in the middle. CDR3 nucleotide sequence: TGTGCCAGCAGCCAGAACAGGGTATGGGAGCAGTTCTTC. It translates to CASSQNRVWEQFF.

A few counts support this clone. This CDR3 is CASSDLSPLYSWFWANLPNVLTF. In DNA, the CDR3 is TGTGCCAGTAGTGACCTGTCCCCACTTTACTCCTGGTTTTGGGCTAATTTGCCCAACGTCCTGACTTTC. The V call is TRBV19, the J call TRBJ2-6; no clear D. Germline V gene data show CDR1 as LNHDA and CDR2 as SQIVND (reference sequence). The V end was cut by 5 bases, the J end by 8 bases, with 40 bases between. CDR3 length equals 23 residues.

The V and J genes are TRBV15 and TRBJ2-7; D may be TRBD1 (6 bases). The CDR3 covers 17 residues. Trimming cost V 0 bases and J 1 base, with 16 bases left between them. CDR1 and CDR2 (germline): LNHNV, YYDKDF (reference sequence). CDR3 in DNA: TGTGCCACCAGCAGAGATCCGTCAGGGGCAGGGTCCTACGAGCAGTACTTC. As protein: CATSRDPSGAGSYEQYF.

The chain couples TRBV7-9 to TRBJ1-2; perhaps TRBD1 as D (5 bases). Looked up from germline, CDR1 is SEHNR and CDR2 is FQNEAQ (reference sequence). The CDR3 covers 13 residues. Trimming stripped 2 bases from V and 5 bases from J, with 9 bases between. The CDR3 is CASSLSAGYGYTF. Written as DNA, the CDR3 is TGTGCCAGCAGCTTATCGGCAGGGTATGGCTACACCTTC.

This chain joins TRBV5-8 and TRBJ1-5, with a tentative D call TRBD1 (5 bases). CDR1 and CDR2 (germline): SGHTS, YDEGEE. The CDR3 contains 15 residues. V lost 3 bases and J lost 2, with 12 bases in between. In DNA form, the CDR3 reads TGTGCCAGCAGCTGGGCCGGGGGGGGCAATCAGCCCCAGCATTTT. This encodes CASSWAGGGNQPQHF. Combining the CDR3 with reference TRBV5-8 and TRBJ1-5 gives the whole variable domain EAGVTQSPTHLIKTRGQQATLRCSPISGHTSVYWYQQALGLGLQFLLWYDEGEERNRGNFPPRFSGRQFPNYSSELNVNALELEDSALYLCASSWAGGGNQPQHFGDGTRLSIL.